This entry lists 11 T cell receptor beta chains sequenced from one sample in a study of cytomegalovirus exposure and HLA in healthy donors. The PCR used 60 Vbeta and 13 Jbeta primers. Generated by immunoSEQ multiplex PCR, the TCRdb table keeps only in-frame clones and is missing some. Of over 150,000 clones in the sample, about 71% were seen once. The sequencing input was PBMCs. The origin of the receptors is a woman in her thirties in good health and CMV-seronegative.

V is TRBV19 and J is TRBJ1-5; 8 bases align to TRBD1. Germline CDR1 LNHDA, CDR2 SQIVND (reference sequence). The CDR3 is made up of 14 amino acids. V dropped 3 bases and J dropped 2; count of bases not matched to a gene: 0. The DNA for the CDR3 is TGTGCCAGTAGTATGGGACAGGGCAATCAGCCCCAGCATTTT. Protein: CASSMGQGNQPQHF.

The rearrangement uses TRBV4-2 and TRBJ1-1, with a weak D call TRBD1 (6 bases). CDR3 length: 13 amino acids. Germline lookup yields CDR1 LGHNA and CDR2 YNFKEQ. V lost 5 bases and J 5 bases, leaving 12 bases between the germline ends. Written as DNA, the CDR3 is TGTGCCAGCAGCATTGGGGGCGAGACTGAAGCTTTCTTT. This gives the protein CASSIGGETEAFF.

The CDR3 reads CAITRTGNTEAFF. The CDR3 nucleotides read TGTGCCATCACCAGAACAGGGAACACTGAAGCTTTCTTT. The J gene is TRBJ1-1, the V gene TRBV10-3; possibly TRBD1 for D (5 bases). The CDR3 loop spans 13 amino acids. Germline V lookup: CDR1 ENHRY, CDR2 SYGVKD. V lost 7 bases and J 1 base, leaving 10 bases between the germline ends.

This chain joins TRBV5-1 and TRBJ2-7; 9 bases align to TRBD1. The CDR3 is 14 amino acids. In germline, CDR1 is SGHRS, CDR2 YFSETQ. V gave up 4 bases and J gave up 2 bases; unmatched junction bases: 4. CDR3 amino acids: CASSPTGGAYEQYF. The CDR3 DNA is TGCGCCAGCAGCCCAACAGGGGGCGCCTACGAGCAGTACTTC.

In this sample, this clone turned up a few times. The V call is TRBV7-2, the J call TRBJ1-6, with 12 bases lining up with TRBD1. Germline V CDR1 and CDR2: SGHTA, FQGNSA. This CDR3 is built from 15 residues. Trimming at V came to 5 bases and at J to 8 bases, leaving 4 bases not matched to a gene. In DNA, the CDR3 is TGTGCCAGCAGCCCGGGACAGGGGGCTGATTCACCCCTCCACTTT. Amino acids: CASSPGQGADSPLHF.

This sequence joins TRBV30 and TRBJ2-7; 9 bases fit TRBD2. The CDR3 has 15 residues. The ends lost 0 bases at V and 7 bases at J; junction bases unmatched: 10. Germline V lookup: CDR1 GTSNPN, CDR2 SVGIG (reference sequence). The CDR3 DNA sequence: TGTGCCTGGAGTGTATGGGGACTAGCCACCCTAGAGCAGTACTTC. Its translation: CAWSVWGLATLEQYF.

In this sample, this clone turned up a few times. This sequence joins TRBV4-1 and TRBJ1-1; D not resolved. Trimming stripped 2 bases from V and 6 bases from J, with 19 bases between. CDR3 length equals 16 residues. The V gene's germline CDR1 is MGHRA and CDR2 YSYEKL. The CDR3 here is CASSQLTGIWRAEAFF. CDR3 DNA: TGCGCCAGCAGCCAACTCACGGGGATCTGGAGGGCTGAAGCTTTCTTT.

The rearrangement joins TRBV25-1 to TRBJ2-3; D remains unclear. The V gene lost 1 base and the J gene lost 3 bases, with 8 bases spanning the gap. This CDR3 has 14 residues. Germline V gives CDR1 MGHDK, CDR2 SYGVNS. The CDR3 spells CASSEWPATDTQYF. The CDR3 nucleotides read TGTGCCAGCAGTGAATGGCCCGCAACAGATACGCAGTATTTT.

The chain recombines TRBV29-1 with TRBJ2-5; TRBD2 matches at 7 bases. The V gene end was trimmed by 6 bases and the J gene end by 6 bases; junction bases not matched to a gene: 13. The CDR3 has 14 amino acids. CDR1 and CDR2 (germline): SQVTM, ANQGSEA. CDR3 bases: TGCAGCGTCCAACCCTTGGCGGGAGTTAAGACCCAGTACTTC. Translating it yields CSVQPLAGVKTQYF.

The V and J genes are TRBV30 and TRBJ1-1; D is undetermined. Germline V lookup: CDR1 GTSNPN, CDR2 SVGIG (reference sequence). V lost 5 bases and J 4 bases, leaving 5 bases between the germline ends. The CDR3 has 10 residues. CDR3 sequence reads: CAWAGTEAFF. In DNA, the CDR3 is TGTGCCTGGGCGGGCACTGAAGCTTTCTTT. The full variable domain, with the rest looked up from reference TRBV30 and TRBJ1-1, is SQTIHQWPATLVQPVGSPLSLECTVEGTSNPNLYWYRQAAGRGLQLLFYSVGIGQISSEVPQNLSASRPQDRQFILSSKKLLLSDSGFYLCAWAGTEAFFGQGTRLTVV.

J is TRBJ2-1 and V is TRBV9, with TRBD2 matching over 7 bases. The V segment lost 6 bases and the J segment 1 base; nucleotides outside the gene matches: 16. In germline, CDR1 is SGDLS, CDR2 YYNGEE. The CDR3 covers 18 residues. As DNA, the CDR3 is TGTGCCAGCAACTCCAAGACTAGCTCCCAAGGGTCCTACAATGAGCAGTTCTTC. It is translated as CASNSKTSSQGSYNEQFF.